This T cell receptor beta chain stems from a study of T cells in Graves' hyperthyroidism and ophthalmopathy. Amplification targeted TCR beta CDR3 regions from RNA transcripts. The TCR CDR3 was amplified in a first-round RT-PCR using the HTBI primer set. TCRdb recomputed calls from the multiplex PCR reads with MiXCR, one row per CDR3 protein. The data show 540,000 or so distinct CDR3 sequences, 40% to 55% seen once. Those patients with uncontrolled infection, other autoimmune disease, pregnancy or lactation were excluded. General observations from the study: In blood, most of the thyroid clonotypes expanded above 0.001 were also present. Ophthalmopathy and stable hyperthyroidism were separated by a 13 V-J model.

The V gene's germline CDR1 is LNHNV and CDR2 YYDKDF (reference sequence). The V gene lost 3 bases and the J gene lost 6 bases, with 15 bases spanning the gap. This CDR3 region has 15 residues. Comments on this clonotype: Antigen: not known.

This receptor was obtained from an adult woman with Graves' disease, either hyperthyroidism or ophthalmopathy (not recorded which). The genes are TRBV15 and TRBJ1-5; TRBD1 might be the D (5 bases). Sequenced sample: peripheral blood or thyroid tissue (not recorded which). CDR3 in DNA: TGTGCCACCAGCAGTTTATCGGGGGGGGGTCAGCCCCAGCATTTT. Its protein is CATSSLSGGGQPQHF.